Presented here are 14 T cell receptor beta chains from one specimen sequenced in a study of blood T cell repertoires in COVID-19. Produced via immunoSEQ multiplex PCR; TCRdb's table is partial and in-frame only. The data show 250,000 to 300,000 clones, less than 90% seen once. Sequencing was performed on peripheral blood. These receptors were obtained from a man in his sixties with acute or convalescent COVID-19.

The chain has TRBV14 and TRBJ2-1; 7 bases map to TRBD1. This CDR3 spans 12 amino acids. Trimming cost V 6 bases and J 13 bases; bases outside gene matches: 9. The germline gives CDR1 SGHDN, CDR2 FVKESK. This CDR3 reads CASSQSGTAQFF. The CDR3 DNA follows: TGTGCCAGCAGTCAATCCGGGACAGCTCAGTTCTTC.

The V call is TRBV5-1, the J call TRBJ1-2, with TRBD1 identical over 7 bases. The CDR3 length is 13 residues. J lost 4 bases, V lost 6 bases, and 6 bases had no gene match. In germline, CDR1 is SGHRS, CDR2 YFSETQ. CDR3 sequence reads: CASKGDRLYGYTF. The CDR3 nucleotides are TGCGCCAGCAAAGGGGACAGACTCTATGGCTACACCTTC.

This clone was observed once. The chain has TRBV2 and TRBJ2-2; D might be TRBD2 (5 bases). With 6 bases removed from V and 4 bases from J, the gap between germline ends came to 9 bases. This CDR3 contains 13 residues. The germline gives CDR1 SNHLY, CDR2 FYNNEI. For the CDR3, the DNA is TGTGCCAGCAGGGTAGAGGGCACCGGGGAGCTGTTTTTT. Protein product: CASRVEGTGELFF.

The J gene is TRBJ2-7, the V gene TRBV6-2 or TRBV6-3; TRBD1 matches at 7 bases. From germline, CDR1 is MNHEY and CDR2 SVGEGT. The CDR3 spans 15 residues. Unmatched junction bases numbered 7, after V lost 0 bases and J lost 5 bases. The CDR3 sequence: CASSYSRQGPNEQYF. The CDR3 DNA reads TGTGCCAGCAGTTACTCGAGACAGGGTCCCAACGAGCAGTACTTC.

This sequence joins TRBV19 and TRBJ2-7, with 12 bases matching TRBD2. Germline values: CDR1 LNHDA, CDR2 SQIVND (reference sequence). After removal of 3 bases from V and 4 bases from J, the junction contained 10 bases not matched to a gene. This CDR3 has 17 residues. The CDR3 loop reads CASSMTSGSLGRYEQYF. The CDR3 nucleotides are TGTGCCAGTAGTATGACTAGCGGGAGCCTGGGGAGGTACGAGCAGTACTTC.

The rearrangement links TRBV9 to TRBJ2-1, with TRBD1 matching over 8 bases. Germline V gene sequence: CDR1 SGDLS, CDR2 YYNGEE. The V and J ends lost 3 bases and 8 bases, in that order; junction bases with no gene match: 13. This CDR3 region has 16 residues. The CDR3 sequence is CASSDKQGGLRDEQFF. CDR3 DNA sequence: TGTGCCAGCAGCGATAAACAGGGGGGCTTAAGGGATGAGCAGTTCTTC. The whole variable domain, filled in from reference TRBV9 and TRBJ2-1, reads DSGVTQTPKHLITATGQRVTLRCSPRSGDLSVYWYQQSLDQGLQFLIQYYNGEERAKGNILERFSAQQFPDLHSELNLSSLELGDSALYFCASSDKQGGLRDEQFFGPGTRLTVL.

This chain uses TRBV4-2 with TRBJ2-5, with 13 bases that match TRBD2. Trimming cost V 1 base and J 4 bases; bases outside gene matches: 6. CDR1 is LGHNA, CDR2 YNFKEQ, per germline. The CDR3 has 17 residues. DNA of the CDR3: TGTGCCAGCAGCCAAGCCGACGGACTAGCGGGAGTAGAGACCCAGTACTTC. It specifies CASSQADGLAGVETQYF.

The CDR3 loop is CAWRAGNTEAFF. For the CDR3, the DNA is TGTGCCTGGAGGGCAGGAAACACTGAAGCTTTCTTT. This rearrangement joins TRBV30 to TRBJ1-1; no firm D call. The CDR3 length is 12 residues. Germline CDR1 GTSNPN, CDR2 SVGIG (reference sequence). The germline V and J ends were trimmed by 3 bases and 2 bases, with 7 bases remaining between them.

This clone came up once. The CDR3 here is CASSFRRGSTDTQYF. The CDR3 bases are TGTGCCAGCAGTTTCCGTCGCGGTAGCACAGATACGCAGTATTTT. The chain carries TRBV6-5 and TRBJ2-3; no reliable D call. The length of the CDR3 is 15 residues. From germline, CDR1 is MNHEY and CDR2 SVGAGI. V was cut by 4 bases and J by 0 bases, with 11 bases left in between.

This chain uses TRBV7-2 with TRBJ1-2; possibly TRBD1 for D (6 bases). Deletions cut 1 base from V and 6 bases from J, with 21 bases between. Germline lookup yields CDR1 SGHTA and CDR2 FQGNSA. CDR3 size: 17 residues. CDR3 sequence: CASSLGLGAGDKNGYTF. In DNA form, the CDR3 reads TGTGCCAGCAGCTTAGGTCTAGGGGCAGGGGATAAAAATGGCTACACCTTC.

The chain combines TRBV5-4 with TRBJ1-2, with 8 bases that match TRBD1. Trimming removed 4 bases from V and 4 bases from J; junction bases left unmatched: 9. This CDR3 is 15 amino acids long. The germline gives CDR1 SGHNT, CDR2 YYREEE (reference sequence). DNA of the CDR3: TGTGCCAGCAGCCGGAAGGGGGACAGGATCTATGGCTACACCTTC. It is translated as CASSRKGDRIYGYTF. Drawing the rest from reference TRBV5-4 and TRBJ1-2, the complete variable domain is ETGVTQSPTHLIKTRGQQVTLRCSSQSGHNTVSWYQQALGQGPQFIFQYYREEENGRGNFPPRFSGLQFPNYSSELNVNALELDDSALYLCASSRKGDRIYGYTFGSGTRLTVV.

This clone was found a few times. This chain joins TRBV6-4 and TRBJ1-6; D perhaps matches TRBD1 (6 bases). The CDR3 is 15 residues long. The ends were cut back, 4 bases at V and 8 bases at J, with 15 bases in the middle. Germline V gives CDR1 MRHNA, CDR2 SNTAGT. CDR3 nucleotide sequence: TGTGCCAGCAGTGCCTCAACAGGGTGGGATTCACCCCTCCACTTT. Protein sequence: CASSASTGWDSPLHF.

The V call is TRBV5-5, the J call TRBJ2-7, with TRBD2 matching over 7 bases. The CDR3 totals 17 residues. Germline CDR1 is SGHKS and CDR2 is YYEKEE (reference sequence). V gave up 5 bases and J gave up 4 bases; unmatched junction bases: 18. The CDR3 coding sequence is TGTGCCAGCAGACCTAATAGTAATATTGGACTAGGGTACGAGCAGTACTTC. Its translation: CASRPNSNIGLGYEQYF.

The chain has TRBV19 and TRBJ2-3; D unclear. The CDR3 extends over 13 amino acids. Germline-derived CDR1 and CDR2 are LNHDA and SQIVND (reference sequence). The ends were cut back, 4 bases at V and 0 bases at J, with 5 bases in the middle. This CDR3 reads CASSKTSTDTQYF. The DNA for the CDR3 is TGTGCCAGTAGTAAGACTAGCACAGATACGCAGTATTTT.